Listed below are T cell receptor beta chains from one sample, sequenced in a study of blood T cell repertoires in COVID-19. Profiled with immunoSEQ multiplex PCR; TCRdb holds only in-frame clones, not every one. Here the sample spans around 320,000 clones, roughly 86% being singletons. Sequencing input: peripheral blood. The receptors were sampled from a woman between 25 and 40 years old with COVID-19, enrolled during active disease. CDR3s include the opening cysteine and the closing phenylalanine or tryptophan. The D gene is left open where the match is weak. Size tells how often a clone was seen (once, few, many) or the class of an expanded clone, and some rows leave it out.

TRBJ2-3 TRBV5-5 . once TGTGCCAGCAGCTTGGGGCCACAGGACGCCACAGATACGCAGTATTTT CASSLGPQDATDTQYF
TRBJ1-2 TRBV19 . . TGTGCCAGTAGTATAGGAGGGAATGGCTACACCTTC CASSIGGNGYTF
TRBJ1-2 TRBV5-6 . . TGTGCCAGCAGCTTGGCAGGGAACTATGGCTACACCTTC CASSLAGNYGYTF
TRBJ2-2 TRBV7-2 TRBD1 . TGTGCCAGCAGCTTAGCCGGGACAGGGATCGCCGGGGAGCTGTTTTTT CASSLAGTGIAGELFF
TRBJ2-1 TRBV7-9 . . TGTGCCAGCCTAGCCGTGGGAGGCAACAATGAGCAGTTCTTC CASLAVGGNNEQFF
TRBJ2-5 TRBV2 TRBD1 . TGTGCCAGCGAGCGGAACAGGGGGCTTGGGGAGACCCAGTACTTC CASERNRGLGETQYF
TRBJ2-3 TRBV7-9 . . TGTGCCAGCAGCTTAGGGCCACGTGAAGGGAGGACAGATACGCAGTATTTT CASSLGPREGRTDTQYF
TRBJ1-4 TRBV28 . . TGTGCCAGCAGTTTAGACGGGACTAATGAAAAACTGTTTTTT CASSLDGTNEKLFF
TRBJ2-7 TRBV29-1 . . TGCAGCGTTAGGGTCGGTGGCAGGGCCTACGAGCAGTACTTC CSVRVGGRAYEQYF
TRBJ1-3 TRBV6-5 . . TGTGCCAGCAGTTACTCGAGCACCTCTGGAAACACCATATATTTT CASSYSSTSGNTIYF
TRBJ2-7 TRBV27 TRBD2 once TGTGCCAGCAGTTTTGCCGGGGGGTCCCTTGAGCAGTACTTC CASSFAGGSLEQYF
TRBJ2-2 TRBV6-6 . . TGTGCCAGCAGGGGTTCGGGACACGGGGAGCTGTTTTTT CASRGSGHGELFF
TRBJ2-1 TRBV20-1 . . TGCAGTGCTAGACCTGGCGGGATCGCGGTCTTC CSARPGGIAVF
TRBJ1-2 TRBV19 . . TGTGCCACCCGGACAGTACGGTTTGGCTACACCTTC CATRTVRFGYTF
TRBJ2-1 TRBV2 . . TGTGCCAGCGCTACAGCCCGCTCCTACAATGAGCAGTTCTTC CASATARSYNEQFF
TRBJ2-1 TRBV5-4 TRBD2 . TGTGCCAGCAGCTATGTACTAGCGGGGGGTAACAATGAGCAGTTCTTC CASSYVLAGGNNEQFF
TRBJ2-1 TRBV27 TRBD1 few TGTGCCAGCAGGGGGACAGGGGAAGAGGGTGAGCAGTTCTTC CASRGTGEEGEQFF
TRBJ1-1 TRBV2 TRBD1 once TGTGCCAGCACCCGGACAGGGTTGAACACTGAAGCTTTCTTT CASTRTGLNTEAFF
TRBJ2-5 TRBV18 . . TGTGCCAGCTCACCATGGGCGGGACTTCGGATACAAGAGACCCAGTACTTC CASSPWAGLRIQETQYF
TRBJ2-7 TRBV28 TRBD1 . TGTGCCAGCAGTAATCCGACAGGGTCCTACGAGCAGTACTTC CASSNPTGSYEQYF
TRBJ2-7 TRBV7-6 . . TGTGCCAGCAGCCAACAGGCTACATACGAGCAGTACTTC CASSQQATYEQYF
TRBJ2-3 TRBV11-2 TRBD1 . TGTGCCAGCAGCCTGGACAGGGGATTGGTGGCAGATACGCAGTATTTT CASSLDRGLVADTQYF
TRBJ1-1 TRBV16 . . TGTGCCAGCAGCCAATTTAAGAAACCAGGGACTGAAGCTTTCTTT CASSQFKKPGTEAFF
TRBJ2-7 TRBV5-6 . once TGTGCCAGCAGCCCAGGCCCTCACTACGAGCAGTACTTC CASSPGPHYEQYF